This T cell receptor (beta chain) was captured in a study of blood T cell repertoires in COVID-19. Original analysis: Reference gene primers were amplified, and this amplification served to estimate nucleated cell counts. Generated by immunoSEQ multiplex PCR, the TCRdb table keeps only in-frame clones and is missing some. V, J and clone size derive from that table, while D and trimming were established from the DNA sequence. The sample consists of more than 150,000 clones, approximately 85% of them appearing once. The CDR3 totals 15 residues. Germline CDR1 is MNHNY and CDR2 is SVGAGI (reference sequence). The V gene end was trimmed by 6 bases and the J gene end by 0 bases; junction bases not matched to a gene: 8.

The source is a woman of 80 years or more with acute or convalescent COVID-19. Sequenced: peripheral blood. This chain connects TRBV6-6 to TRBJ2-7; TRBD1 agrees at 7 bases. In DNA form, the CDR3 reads TGTGCCAGCAGCCTGGACAGGCCGAGCTCCTACGAGCAGTACTTC. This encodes CASSLDRPSSYEQYF.